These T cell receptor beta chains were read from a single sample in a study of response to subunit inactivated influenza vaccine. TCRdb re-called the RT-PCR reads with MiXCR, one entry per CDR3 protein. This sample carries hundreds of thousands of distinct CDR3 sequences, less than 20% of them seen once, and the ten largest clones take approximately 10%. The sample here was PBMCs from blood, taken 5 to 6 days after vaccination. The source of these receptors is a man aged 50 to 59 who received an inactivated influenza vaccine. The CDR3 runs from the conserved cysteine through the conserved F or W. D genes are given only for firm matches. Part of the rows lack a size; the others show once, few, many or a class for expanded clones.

CDR3aa: CASMAPTVDEQYF; CDR3nt: TGTGCCAGCATGGCTCCTACAGTGGACGAGCAGTACTTC; d_gene: NA; j_gene: TRBJ2-7; abundance: few; v_gene: TRBV12-3/TRBV12-4
CDR3aa: CSVEKAASYEQYF; CDR3nt: TGCAGCGTTGAAAAGGCGGCGAGCTACGAGCAGTACTTC; d_gene: NA; j_gene: TRBJ2-7; abundance: many; v_gene: TRBV29-1
CDR3aa: CSASSTFRSSYEQYF; CDR3nt: TGCAGTGCTAGTAGTACGTTCCGAAGCTCCTACGAGCAGTACTTC; d_gene: NA; j_gene: TRBJ2-7; abundance: NA; v_gene: TRBV20-1
CDR3aa: CASSPWDISGNTIYF; CDR3nt: TGTGCCAGCAGCCCGTGGGACATTTCTGGAAACACCATATATTTT; d_gene: NA; j_gene: TRBJ1-3; abundance: NA; v_gene: TRBV7-9
CDR3aa: CASSPRQVSSYEQYF; CDR3nt: TGCGCCAGCAGCCCGCGACAGGTGAGCTCCTACGAGCAGTACTTC; d_gene: NA; j_gene: TRBJ2-7; abundance: NA; v_gene: TRBV5-1
CDR3aa: CASSWDRLSSNSPLHF; CDR3nt: TGTGCCAGCAGTTGGGACCGCCTTTCGAGTAATTCACCCCTCCACTTT; d_gene: NA; j_gene: TRBJ1-6; abundance: few; v_gene: TRBV12-3/TRBV12-4
CDR3aa: CASSQDLTVPGYTF; CDR3nt: TGTGCCAGCAGCCAAGATCTGACAGTTCCCGGCTACACCTTC; d_gene: NA; j_gene: TRBJ1-2; abundance: few; v_gene: TRBV3-1
CDR3aa: CASSYSGAEVTEAFF; CDR3nt: TGTGCCAGCAGTTACTCCGGGGCCGAGGTCACTGAAGCTTTCTTT; d_gene: NA; j_gene: TRBJ1-1; abundance: NA; v_gene: TRBV6-5
CDR3aa: CSVEEGGQKGTGQF; CDR3nt: TGCAGCGTTGAAGAGGGAGGTCAAAAGGGGACGGGACAATTC; d_gene: NA; j_gene: TRBJ2-5; abundance: NA; v_gene: TRBV29-1
CDR3aa: CASSQGDSSYNEQFF; CDR3nt: TGCGCCAGCAGCCAAGGAGATAGCTCCTACAATGAGCAGTTCTTC; d_gene: NA; j_gene: TRBJ2-1; abundance: NA; v_gene: TRBV4-3
CDR3aa: CASSLPPRLAGGKNEQFF; CDR3nt: TGTGCCAGCAGCTTACCCCCAAGACTAGCGGGAGGGAAAAATGAGCAGTTCTTC; d_gene: TRBD2; j_gene: TRBJ2-1; abundance: many; v_gene: TRBV11-1
CDR3aa: CASSPTVVSYNSPLHF; CDR3nt: TGTGCCAGCAGCCCGACCGTTGTCTCCTATAATTCACCCCTCCACTTT; d_gene: NA; j_gene: TRBJ1-6; abundance: few; v_gene: TRBV7-2
CDR3aa: CASSTRVPDTQYF; CDR3nt: TGTGCCAGCAGTACCAGGGTCCCAGATACGCAGTATTTT; d_gene: NA; j_gene: TRBJ2-3; abundance: few; v_gene: TRBV28
CDR3aa: CAISEASGDEQFF; CDR3nt: TGTGCCATCAGTGAAGCGTCAGGCGATGAGCAGTTCTTC; d_gene: NA; j_gene: TRBJ2-1; abundance: NA; v_gene: TRBV10-3
CDR3aa: CASSQVGQTVYQETQYF; CDR3nt: TGTGCCAGCAGCCAAGTGGGACAGACAGTGTACCAAGAGACCCAGTACTTC; d_gene: TRBD1; j_gene: TRBJ2-5; abundance: NA; v_gene: TRBV14
CDR3aa: CASSEAHRRRNTEAFF; CDR3nt: TGTGCCAGCAGTGAAGCGCACCGACGTCGGAACACTGAAGCTTTCTTT; d_gene: NA; j_gene: TRBJ1-1; abundance: NA; v_gene: TRBV6-1
CDR3aa: CASSLVSGSLVEQYF; CDR3nt: TGTGCCAGCAGCTTAGTTAGCGGGAGTCTAGTCGAGCAGTACTTC; d_gene: TRBD2; j_gene: TRBJ2-7; abundance: NA; v_gene: TRBV11-2
CDR3aa: CASSSQLGLAGEGDEQYF; CDR3nt: TGTGCCAGCAGCTCCCAACTCGGACTAGCGGGAGAAGGGGACGAGCAGTACTTC; d_gene: TRBD2; j_gene: TRBJ2-7; abundance: NA; v_gene: TRBV11-1
CDR3aa: CASSMTGHSGELFF; CDR3nt: TGTGCCAGCAGCATGACAGGGCACAGCGGGGAGCTGTTTTTT; d_gene: TRBD1; j_gene: TRBJ2-2; abundance: NA; v_gene: TRBV7-2
CDR3aa: CASSQTDRGLINTEAFF; CDR3nt: TGCGCCAGCAGCCAAACAGACAGGGGGCTCATCAACACTGAAGCTTTCTTT; d_gene: TRBD1; j_gene: TRBJ1-1; abundance: few; v_gene: TRBV4-3
CDR3aa: CASSKAVADTQYF; CDR3nt: TGTGCCAGCAGTAAAGCTGTGGCGGATACGCAGTATTTT; d_gene: NA; j_gene: TRBJ2-3; abundance: NA; v_gene: TRBV28
CDR3aa: CSASGGRAAGGSYNEQFF; CDR3nt: TGCAGTGCTAGCGGGGGCCGGGCAGCGGGAGGTTCCTACAATGAGCAGTTCTTC; d_gene: TRBD2; j_gene: TRBJ2-1; abundance: NA; v_gene: TRBV20-1
CDR3aa: CASFRASGHNEQFF; CDR3nt: TGTGCCAGCTTCCGGGCTAGCGGCCACAATGAGCAGTTCTTC; d_gene: TRBD2; j_gene: TRBJ2-1; abundance: few; v_gene: TRBV6-1
CDR3aa: CASSPRDHLTGELFF; CDR3nt: TGTGCCAGCAGTCCCAGGGACCACCTCACCGGGGAGCTGTTTTTT; d_gene: NA; j_gene: TRBJ2-2; abundance: NA; v_gene: TRBV12-3/TRBV12-4
CDR3aa: CSARDQLAGTSTDTQYF; CDR3nt: TGCAGTGCTAGAGATCAACTCGCGGGGACCTCCACAGATACGCAGTATTTT; d_gene: NA; j_gene: TRBJ2-3; abundance: few; v_gene: TRBV20-1
CDR3aa: CSVEEGPGGAGGRSTYEQYF; CDR3nt: TGCAGCGTTGAAGAAGGCCCAGGAGGCGCGGGAGGCAGGTCCACCTACGAGCAGTACTTC; d_gene: TRBD2; j_gene: TRBJ2-7; abundance: few; v_gene: TRBV29-1
CDR3aa: CAIRNGQGNTEAFF; CDR3nt: TGTGCCATCAGAAACGGACAGGGAAACACTGAAGCTTTCTTT; d_gene: TRBD1; j_gene: TRBJ1-1; abundance: NA; v_gene: TRBV10-3
CDR3aa: CASSTPLLQGRRDYTF; CDR3nt: TGTGCCAGTAGTACCCCCCTATTACAGGGAAGGAGAGACTACACCTTC; d_gene: NA; j_gene: TRBJ1-2; abundance: medium-sized; v_gene: TRBV19
CDR3aa: CASSPGTGVGNEQYF; CDR3nt: TGTGCCAGCAGCCCCGGGACAGGGGTGGGTAACGAGCAGTACTTC; d_gene: TRBD1; j_gene: TRBJ2-7; abundance: NA; v_gene: TRBV5-6